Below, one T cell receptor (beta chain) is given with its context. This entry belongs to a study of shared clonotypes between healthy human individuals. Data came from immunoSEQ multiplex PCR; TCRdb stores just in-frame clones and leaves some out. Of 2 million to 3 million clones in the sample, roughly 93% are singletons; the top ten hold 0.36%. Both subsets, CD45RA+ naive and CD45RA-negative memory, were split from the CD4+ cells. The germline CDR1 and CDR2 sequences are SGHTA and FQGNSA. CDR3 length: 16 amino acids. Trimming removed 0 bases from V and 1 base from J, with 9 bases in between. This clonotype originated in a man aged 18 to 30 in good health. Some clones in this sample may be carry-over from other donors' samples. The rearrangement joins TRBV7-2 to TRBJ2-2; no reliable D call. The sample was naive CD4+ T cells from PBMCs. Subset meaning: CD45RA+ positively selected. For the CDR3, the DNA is TGTGCCAGCAGCTTAGCTAGGATTGGGAACACCGGGGAGCTGTTTTTT. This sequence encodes CASSLARIGNTGELFF.